Listed here is a single TCR beta chain. The sample is drawn from a study of blood T cell repertoires in COVID-19. About the research overall: Acute and convalescent COVID-19 specimens originated in the United States, Italy and Spain. T cells, B-cell-depleted T cells, or PBMCs supplied cDNA or gDNA.

While infection was still active, Seattle patients were enrolled and then followed longitudinally. The CDR3 spans 16 residues. The germline gives CDR1 SGHTA, CDR2 FQGTGA. V gave up 5 bases and J gave up 3 bases; unmatched junction bases: 12. Authors' processing steps: Estimated nucleated cell counts came from reference gene primer amplification. Sequencing used immunoSEQ multiplex PCR; TCRdb keeps in-frame clones, though not all of them. V and J calls and clone size are given by that table; D and trimming were obtained from the DNA. The profile shows some 390,000 clones, approximately 89% of them singletons.

The V call is TRBV7-3, the J call TRBJ2-7; 8 bases fit TRBD2. Sequencing input: peripheral blood. This receptor was taken from a woman in her sixties with COVID-19, enrolled during active disease. In nucleotides, the CDR3 is TGTGCCAGCAGCCCCATCGGGGGGGGGTCCTACTACGAGCAGTACTTC. This encodes CASSPIGGGSYYEQYF.